The clone carrying this T cell receptor (beta chain) was seen only once. This entry belongs to a study of blood T cell repertoires in COVID-19. Study at large: Samples taken during acute and convalescent COVID-19 were collected in the United States, Italy and Spain. The cDNA or gDNA used as material had been derived from T cells, B-cell-depleted T cells, or PBMCs.

V was cut by 5 bases and J by 5 bases, with 7 bases left in between. Germline V gene lookup returns CDR1 SNHLY and CDR2 FYNNEI. CDR3 length: 12 amino acids. The authors' processing: It was from reference gene primer amplification that nucleated cell counts were estimated. Libraries were prepared by immunoSEQ multiplex PCR; TCRdb keeps only in-frame clonotypes and omits some of them. V and J calls and clone size are as listed in that table; D and trimming were resolved from the DNA. The table includes around 220,000 clones, 65% to 90% detected once. This clonotype was sampled from an elderly woman with active or convalescent COVID-19. V gene TRBV2 combines with J gene TRBJ2-1, with a weak D call TRBD2 (5 bases). Sequenced sample: peripheral blood. As DNA, the CDR3 is TGTGCCAGCAGTTACGGGGACAATGAGCAGTTCTTC. This sequence encodes CASSYGDNEQFF.